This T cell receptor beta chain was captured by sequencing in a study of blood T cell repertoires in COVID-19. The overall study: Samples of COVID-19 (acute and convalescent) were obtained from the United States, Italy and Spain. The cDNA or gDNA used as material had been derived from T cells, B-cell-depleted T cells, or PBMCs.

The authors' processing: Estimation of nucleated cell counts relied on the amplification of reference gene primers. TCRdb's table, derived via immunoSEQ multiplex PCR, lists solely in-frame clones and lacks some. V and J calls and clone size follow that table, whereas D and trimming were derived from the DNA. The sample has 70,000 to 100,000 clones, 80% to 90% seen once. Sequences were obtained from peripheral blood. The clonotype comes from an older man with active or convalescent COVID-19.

This CDR3 is CASSHGFQGGEAFF. For the CDR3, the DNA is TGCGCCAGCAGCCATGGTTTCCAGGGGGGTGAAGCTTTCTTT. The chain couples TRBV4-1 to TRBJ1-1, with 7 bases fitting TRBD1. The CDR3 loop spans 14 amino acids. Germline lookup yields CDR1 MGHRA and CDR2 YSYEKL. Unmatched junction bases numbered 8, after V lost 3 bases and J lost 7 bases.